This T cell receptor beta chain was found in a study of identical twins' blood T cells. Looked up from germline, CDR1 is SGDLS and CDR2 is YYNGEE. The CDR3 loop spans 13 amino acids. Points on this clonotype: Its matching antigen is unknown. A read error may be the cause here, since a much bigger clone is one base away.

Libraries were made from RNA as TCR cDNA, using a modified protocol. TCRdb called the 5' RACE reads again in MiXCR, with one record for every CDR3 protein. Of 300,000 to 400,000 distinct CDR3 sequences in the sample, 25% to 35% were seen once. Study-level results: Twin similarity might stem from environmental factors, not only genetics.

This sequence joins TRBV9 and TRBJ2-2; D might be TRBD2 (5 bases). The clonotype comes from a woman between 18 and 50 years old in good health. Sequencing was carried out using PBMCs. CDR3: CATSGKNTGELFF. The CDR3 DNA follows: TGTGCCACCAGCGGCAAGAACACCGGGGAGCTGTTTTTT. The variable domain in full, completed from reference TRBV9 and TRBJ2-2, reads DSGVTQTPKHLITATGQRVTLRCSPRSGDLSVYWYQQSLDQGLQFLIQYYNGEERAKGNILERFSAQQFPDLHSELNLSSLELGDSALYFCATSGKNTGELFFGEGSRLTVL.